This TCR beta chain was observed in a study of Tregs in tolerant kidney transplant recipients. A remark on this clone: Its target is not known.

Recipients received nonmyeloablative bone marrow transplants from related graft donors, with transient mixed chimerism. Unstimulated regulatory T cells (CD4+CD25+CD127-), CD4+CD25- non-regulatory cells, CD4 and CD8 cells were FACS-sorted from thawed PBMCs. Trimming took 5 bases from V and 6 from J; bases not matched to a gene: 12. CDR3 length: 16 residues. Germline CDR1 and CDR2: SGHVS and FNYEAQ. Study-level results: Biological reproducibility was not directly addressed, but technical replication error appeared minimal.

Using immunoSEQ multiplex PCR, the repertoire was profiled, and TCRdb retains in-frame clones only, with some absent. The profile covers approximately 82,000 clones, with approximately 94% appearing a single time and around 1.5% taken by the ten largest. This TCR was sampled from a human patient who received a combined kidney and bone marrow transplant. Some T cells may have come from the graft donor. The input for sequencing was CD4+ T cells from blood (PBMCs), taken 12 months after the transplant. V gene TRBV7-6 combines with J gene TRBJ2-3; TRBD1 matches at 9 bases. The CDR3 DNA sequence: TGTGCCAGCAGCAACTTCCGGGACAGGGAAAGGGATACGCAGTATTTT. Translating gives CASSNFRDRERDTQYF.